The clone carrying this TCR beta chain was observed a few times. Its antigen is still unknown. This CDR3 spans 15 amino acids. Germline-derived CDR1 and CDR2 are DFQATT and SNEGSKA (reference sequence). V lost 4 bases to trimming and J lost 1 base, with 16 bases between them. The data originate from a study of T-cell reconstitution after alpha-beta-depleted transplantation in children. General study points: Where alpha-beta T cells came from about two months after transplant was reportedly several hundred expanded graft clones. Diversity of TCRbeta at day 60 was high in some patients, arising from surviving recipient T cells and thymic progenitors. Diversity and T-cell counts at one year after transplant derived mostly from new T cells.

The library targeted TCRbeta and was prepared with unique molecular identifiers. MiXCR, applied by TCRdb to the PCR reads, yields one record per CDR3 protein. The data show approximately 630,000 distinct CDR3 sequences, about an eighth seen once. The sequence derives from a girl between 2 and 10 years old with congenital amegakaryocytic thrombocytopenia, due to receive a stem cell transplant. Sample: PBMCs, taken before TCRalphabeta/CD19-depleted stem cell transplant. V and J are TRBV20-1 and TRBJ2-5, with D uncertain. The CDR3 reads CSAMVPPTFQETQYF. The CDR3 DNA is TGCAGTGCTATGGTCCCACCGACGTTCCAAGAGACCCAGTACTTC.